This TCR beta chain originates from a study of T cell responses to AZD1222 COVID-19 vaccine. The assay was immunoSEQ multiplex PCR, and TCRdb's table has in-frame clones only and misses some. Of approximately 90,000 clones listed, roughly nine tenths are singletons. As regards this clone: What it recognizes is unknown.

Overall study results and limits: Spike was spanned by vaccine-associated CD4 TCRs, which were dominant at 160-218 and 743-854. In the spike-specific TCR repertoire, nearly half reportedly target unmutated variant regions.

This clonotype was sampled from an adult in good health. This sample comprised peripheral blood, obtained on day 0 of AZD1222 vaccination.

The CDR3 bases are TGTGCCACCTCCCATTTGACAGAGAGCAATCAGCCCCAGCATTTT. Residues: CATSHLTESNQPQHF. The rearrangement uses TRBV19 and TRBJ1-5, with a tentative D call TRBD1 (5 bases). Per the germline V gene, CDR1 is LNHDA and CDR2 is SQIVND (reference sequence). This CDR3 is 15 amino acids long. Trimming left V 10 bases short and J 1 base short, with 17 bases between.